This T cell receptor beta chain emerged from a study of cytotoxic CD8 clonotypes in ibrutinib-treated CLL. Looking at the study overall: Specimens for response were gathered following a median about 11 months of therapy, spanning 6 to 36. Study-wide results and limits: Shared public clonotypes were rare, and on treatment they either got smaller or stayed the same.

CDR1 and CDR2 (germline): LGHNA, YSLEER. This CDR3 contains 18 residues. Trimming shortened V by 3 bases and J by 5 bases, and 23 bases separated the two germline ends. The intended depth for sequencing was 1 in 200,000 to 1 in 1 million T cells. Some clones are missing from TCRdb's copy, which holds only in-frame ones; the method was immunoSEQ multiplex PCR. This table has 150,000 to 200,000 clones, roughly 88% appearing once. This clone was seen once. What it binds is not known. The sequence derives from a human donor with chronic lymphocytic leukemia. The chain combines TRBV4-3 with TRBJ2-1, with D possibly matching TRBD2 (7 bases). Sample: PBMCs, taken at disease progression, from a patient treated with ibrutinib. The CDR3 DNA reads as TGCGCCAGCAGCCATCTAATAGGGGGAGGGCTTTACCACAATGAGCAGTTCTTC. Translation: CASSHLIGGGLYHNEQFF.